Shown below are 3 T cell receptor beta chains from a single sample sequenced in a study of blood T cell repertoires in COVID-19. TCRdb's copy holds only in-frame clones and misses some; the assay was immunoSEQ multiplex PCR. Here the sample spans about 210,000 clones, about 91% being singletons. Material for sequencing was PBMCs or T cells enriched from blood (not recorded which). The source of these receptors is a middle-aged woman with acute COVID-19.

The CDR3 DNA sequence: TGTGCCAGCAGCGGTCGCCGGGGGCCCGGGACAGGTAACACCGGGGAGCTGTTTTTT. Its protein product is CASSGRRGPGTGNTGELFF. The chain is built from TRBV9 and TRBJ2-2; 8 bases line up with TRBD1. J lost 2 bases, V lost 3 bases, and 15 bases had no gene match. Germline CDR1 is SGDLS and CDR2 is YYNGEE. CDR3 size: 19 residues.

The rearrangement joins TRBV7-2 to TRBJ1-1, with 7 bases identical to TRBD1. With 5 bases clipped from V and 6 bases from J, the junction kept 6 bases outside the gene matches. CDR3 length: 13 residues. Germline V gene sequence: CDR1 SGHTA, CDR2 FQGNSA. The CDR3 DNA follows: TGTGCCAGCAGCCAAACGACAGGGTCTGAAGCTTTCTTT. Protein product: CASSQTTGSEAFF. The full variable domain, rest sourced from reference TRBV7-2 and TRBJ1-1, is GAGVSQSPSNKVTEKGKDVELRCDPISGHTALYWYRQSLGQGLEFLIYFQGNSAPDKSGLPSDRFSAERTGGSVSTLTIQRTQQEDSAVYLCASSQTTGSEAFFGQGTRLTVV.

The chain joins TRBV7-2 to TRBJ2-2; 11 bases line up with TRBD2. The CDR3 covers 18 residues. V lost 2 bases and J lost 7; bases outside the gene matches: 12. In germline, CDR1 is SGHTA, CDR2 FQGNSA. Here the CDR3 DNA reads TGTGCCAGCAGCTTAAAGGTTTCTAGCGGGAGGTACGGCGGGGAGCTGTTTTTT. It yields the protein CASSLKVSSGRYGGELFF.